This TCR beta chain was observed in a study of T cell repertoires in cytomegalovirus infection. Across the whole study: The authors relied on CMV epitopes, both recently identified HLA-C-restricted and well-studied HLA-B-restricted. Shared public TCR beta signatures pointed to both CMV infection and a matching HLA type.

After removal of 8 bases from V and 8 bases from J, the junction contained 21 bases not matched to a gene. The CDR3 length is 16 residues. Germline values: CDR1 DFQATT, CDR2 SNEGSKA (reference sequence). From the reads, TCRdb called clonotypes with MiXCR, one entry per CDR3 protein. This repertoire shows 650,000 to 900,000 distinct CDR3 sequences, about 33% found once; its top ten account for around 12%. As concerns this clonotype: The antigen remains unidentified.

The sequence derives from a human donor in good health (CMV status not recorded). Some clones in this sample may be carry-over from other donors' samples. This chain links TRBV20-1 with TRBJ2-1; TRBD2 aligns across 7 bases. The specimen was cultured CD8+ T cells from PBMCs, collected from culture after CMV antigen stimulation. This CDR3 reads CSLRPKGAGWVDEQFF. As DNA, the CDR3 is TGCAGTCTTAGGCCTAAAGGAGCGGGGTGGGTAGATGAGCAGTTCTTC.